One T cell receptor (beta chain) is described in this entry. Its antigen is still unknown. No quality values exist for individual bases; no much larger clone is one base distant. Preparation of the library involved the immunoSEQ multiplex PCR assay. What TCRdb holds here is the immuneACCESS table cut down to in-frame rearrangements. Part of the clones is not present; checked against another copy, under half of the missing clones reflect an unresolved V gene, and the others are unexplained. For this sample the table gives some 120,000 clones, of which roughly 96% were detected only once. The ten biggest clones cover over 0.35% of the sample. This specimen comes from a study of T cell changes during pregnancy in multiple sclerosis (dated by TCRdb to about 2019). In the study overall: The study looked at changes in the T cell repertoire across pregnancy in women with multiple sclerosis.

Sequences SGHRS (CDR1) and YFSETQ (CDR2) are obtained from the germline V gene. The junction carries 9 bases between V and J, which are trimmed by 4 bases and 1 base respectively. Its CDR3 holds 15 amino acids, cysteine through phenylalanine. The CDR3 DNA has 45 bases and is translated from base 1. The chain links TRBV5-1 with TRBJ2-6; TRBD1 is perhaps the D gene, given 5 matching bases. The sequenced sample was peripheral blood, obtained after pregnancy. This clonotype originated in a female donor with multiple sclerosis, enrolled in a pregnancy study. The bases are TGCGCCAGCAGCGTAAGGACATCTGGGGCCAACGTCCTGACTTTC. The encoded protein is CASSVRTSGANVLTF.